The 18 T cell receptor beta chains in this list originate from one sample, sequenced in a study of cytomegalovirus exposure and HLA in healthy donors. Both 60 Vbeta primers and 13 Jbeta primers went into the PCR. Clones were sequenced by immunoSEQ multiplex PCR, and TCRdb holds only the in-frame ones, with some missing. The sample shows fewer than 200,000 clones, approximately 80% of them seen only once. Material for sequencing was PBMCs. These TCRs come from a woman in her forties or fifties in good health and CMV-seropositive.

This clone appeared once. The chain joins TRBV29-1 to TRBJ1-4; 8 bases are shared with TRBD1. This CDR3 is built from 14 residues. The junction had 11 bases not matched to a gene; V was cut back by 6 bases and J by 8 bases. The germline gives CDR1 SQVTM, CDR2 ANQGSEA. CDR3 sequence (DNA): TGCAGCGTGATTCGGACAGGGACGAAGGAAAAACTGTTTTTT. Translated, it gives CSVIRTGTKEKLFF. The variable domain in full, with the rest retrieved from reference TRBV29-1 and TRBJ1-4, is SAVISQKPSRDICQRGTSLTIQCQVDSQVTMMFWYRQQPGQSLTLIATANQGSEATYESGFVIDKFPISRPNLTFSTLTVSNMSPEDSSIYLCSVIRTGTKEKLFFGSGTQLSVL.

V is TRBV28 and J is TRBJ2-5; 9 bases are a match to TRBD1. CDR3 length equals 17 residues. The germline CDR1 and CDR2 sequences are MDHEN and SYDVKM. V lost 5 bases and J lost 2; bases outside the gene matches: 12. The CDR3 bases are TGTGCCAGCAGTATAGGAACAACGACAGGGGGTCAAGAGACCCAGTACTTC. It codes for CASSIGTTTGGQETQYF.

The chain has TRBV19 and TRBJ2-7; D might be TRBD1 (6 bases). Germline V CDR1 and CDR2: LNHDA, SQIVND (reference sequence). Deletions cut 3 bases from V and 0 bases from J, with 9 bases between. The CDR3 is made up of 14 amino acids. CDR3 in DNA: TGTGCCAGTAGTATTAACAGGGACTCCTACGAGCAGTACTTC. Protein: CASSINRDSYEQYF.

The CDR3 reads CASTGPGTQYF. In DNA form, the CDR3 reads TGTGCCAGCACCGGCCCGGGGACCCAGTACTTC. The V and J genes are TRBV5-4 and TRBJ2-5; D unresolved. The V and J ends lost 6 bases and 7 bases respectively, with 10 bases between them. CDR1 and CDR2 (germline): SGHNT, YYREEE (reference sequence). The CDR3 consists of 11 residues.

The DNA of the CDR3 is TGCAGCGTGGTCGGGACAGTTGGTGAAGCTTTCTTT. Residues: CSVVGTVGEAFF. The gene calls are TRBV29-1 and TRBJ1-1; TRBD1 matches 7 bases. CDR1 and CDR2 (germline): SQVTM, ANQGSEA. This CDR3 spans 12 amino acids. V shed 6 bases, J shed 7 bases, and the junction held 8 bases outside the gene matches.

V and J are TRBV6-1 and TRBJ2-4; 9 nucleotides align to TRBD2. Germline V gene sequence: CDR1 MNHNS, CDR2 SASEGT. CDR3 size: 17 residues. Unmatched junction bases numbered 6, after V lost 3 bases and J lost 0 bases. The CDR3 DNA sequence: TGTGCCAGCAGTGATTCCCTTAGCGGGAGAGCCAAAAACATTCAGTACTTC. It specifies CASSDSLSGRAKNIQYF.

The chain combines TRBV7-2 with TRBJ2-7, with D maybe TRBD1 (6 bases). Trimming took off 3 bases at V and 1 base at J, with 10 bases between the two ends. Germline V gene lookup returns CDR1 SGHTA and CDR2 FQGNSA. The CDR3 runs 14 residues. CDR3 sequence (DNA): TGTGCCAGCAGCTTTTTTAGGGGGTCCTACGAGCAGTACTTC. Protein sequence: CASSFFRGSYEQYF.

V gene TRBV2 combines with J gene TRBJ2-2, with TRBD1 matching over 7 bases. V lost 9 bases to trimming and J lost 7 bases; unmatched junction nucleotides: 8. The CDR3 length is 13 residues. Germline CDR1 and CDR2: SNHLY and FYNNEI. The CDR3 loop is CASKGQIGGELFF. CDR3 coding DNA: TGTGCCAGTAAGGGACAGATAGGCGGGGAGCTGTTTTTT.

The chain has TRBV7-3 and TRBJ2-7, with TRBD1 matching over 10 bases. Per germline, CDR1 SGHTA and CDR2 FQGTGA. The CDR3 is 13 residues long. Germline trimming cut 5 bases from V and 5 bases from J; bases unmatched to any gene: 3. CDR3 coding DNA: TGTGCCAGCAGCCAGGACAGGGGGGACGAGCAGTACTTC. It translates to CASSQDRGDEQYF.

The J gene is TRBJ1-2, the V gene TRBV10-3; 10 bases line up with TRBD1. V lost 9 bases and J lost 3; bases outside the gene matches: 7. This CDR3 spans 14 amino acids. From germline, CDR1 is ENHRY and CDR2 SYGVKD. Here the CDR3 DNA reads TGTGCCATAGCAGACAGGGGGCGCGACTATGGCTACACCTTC. Its protein is CAIADRGRDYGYTF.

The chain is built from TRBV7-9 and TRBJ1-3; 9 nucleotides line up with TRBD1. The V and J ends lost 1 base and 6 bases, in that order; junction bases with no gene match: 10. Germline V CDR1 and CDR2: SEHNR, FQNEAQ (reference sequence). This CDR3 contains 17 residues. The CDR3 loop is CASSLGGDRARENTIYF. CDR3 DNA: TGTGCCAGCAGCTTAGGAGGGGACAGGGCCAGAGAAAACACCATATATTTT.

The chain couples TRBV6-5 to TRBJ2-1, with D perhaps TRBD2 (5 bases). The germline V and J ends were trimmed by 5 bases and 4 bases, with 15 bases remaining between them. There are 15 residues in the CDR3. The germline V gene encodes CDR1 MNHEY and CDR2 SVGAGI. CDR3 sequence (DNA): TGTGCCAGCAGTCTCGTCCTAGCAGATTACAATGAGCAGTTCTTC. Translated: CASSLVLADYNEQFF.

The J gene is TRBJ1-3, the V gene TRBV9; D remains unclear. This CDR3 comprises 16 residues. Germline-derived CDR1 and CDR2 are SGDLS and YYNGEE. The V end lost 1 base, the J end lost 0 bases, and 11 bases lay between the germline ends. The CDR3: CASSVSVGNSGNTIYF. The CDR3 nucleotides read TGTGCCAGCAGCGTATCGGTCGGGAACTCTGGAAACACCATATATTTT.

The chain is built from TRBV6-6 and TRBJ2-7; TRBD2 is a possible D gene (6 bases). This CDR3 has 14 residues. CDR1 is MNHNY, CDR2 SVGAGI, per germline (reference sequence). Trimming cost V 2 bases and J 3 bases, with 11 bases left between them. The CDR3 reads CASSYAFGGYEQYF. For the CDR3, the DNA is TGTGCCAGCAGTTACGCGTTCGGGGGCTACGAGCAGTACTTC.

This chain links TRBV18 with TRBJ2-3, with a tentative D call TRBD1 (6 bases). Germline V gene data show CDR1 as KGHSH and CDR2 as LQKENI. The V end lost 3 bases, the J end lost 2 bases, and 12 bases lay between the germline ends. The CDR3 is 15 amino acids. CDR3 in amino acids: CASSPWTAPTDTQYF. As DNA, the CDR3 is TGTGCCAGCTCACCTTGGACAGCTCCCACAGATACGCAGTATTTT.

This chain connects TRBV30 to TRBJ1-2, with D perhaps matching TRBD1 (5 bases). Germline V gene data show CDR1 as GTSNPN and CDR2 as SVGIG (reference sequence). CDR3 length equals 12 residues. The V and J ends lost 1 base and 6 bases respectively, with 9 bases between them. The CDR3 coding sequence is TGTGCCTGGAGTGCGGGGGGGGATGGCTACACCTTC. It yields the protein CAWSAGGDGYTF.

The rearrangement joins TRBV30 to TRBJ2-3; 7 nucleotides line up with TRBD1. The junction had 13 bases not matched to a gene; V was cut back by 4 bases and J by 9 bases. There are 14 residues in the CDR3. Germline V gives CDR1 GTSNPN, CDR2 SVGIG (reference sequence). CDR3 coding DNA: TGTGCCTGGATGCCGGGACAGCAGTTGAAGACGCAGTATTTT. It yields the protein CAWMPGQQLKTQYF.

The chain uses TRBV11-2 and TRBJ1-5; D may be TRBD1 (5 bases). V gave up 4 bases and J gave up 6 bases, with 16 bases separating them. This CDR3 comprises 15 residues. The germline V gene has CDR1 SGHAT and CDR2 FQNNGV. CDR3 coding DNA: TGTGCCAGCAGCTGGGGTTTCGGGGGAGGTCAGCCCCAGCATTTT. It yields the protein CASSWGFGGGQPQHF.